This T cell receptor (beta chain) was sequenced for a study of T cells after yellow fever vaccination. Study-wide findings and caveats: Primary-vaccination clones mostly resurfaced post-booster (more than 95% CD4, approximately 90% CD8).

Germline assignment: CDR1 SGHRS and CDR2 YFSETQ. The germline V and J ends were trimmed by 0 bases and 8 bases, with 20 bases remaining between them. CDR3 size: 17 residues. MiXCR, applied by TCRdb to the 5' RACE reads, yields one record per CDR3 protein. The sample records some 340,000 distinct CDR3 sequences, about 10% being singletons. In its sample, this clonotype was seen a few times. Its specificity is unknown. The sequence was obtained from a man between 18 and 29 years old who received the YFV17D yellow fever vaccine. The input for sequencing was CD4+ T cells sorted from PBMCs, taken 45 days after the yellow fever booster vaccination. The chain recombines TRBV5-1 with TRBJ1-4; tentative D call: TRBD1 (6 bases). The CDR3 DNA sequence: TGCGCCAGCAGCTTGGAGGTCCTTGGGGGGCGCGGGGAAAAACTGTTTTTT. Its translation is CASSLEVLGGRGEKLFF.